This is a list of T cell receptor beta chains from one sample in a study of shared clonotypes between healthy human individuals. Clones were read by immunoSEQ multiplex PCR, and TCRdb kept only the in-frame ones, dropping some. The sample carries more than 2 million clones, just under 95% recorded once. The sequenced sample was naive CD8+ T cells from PBMCs. All receptors derive from a young man in good health. Some clones in this sample may be carry-over from other donors' samples. CDR3s include the opening cysteine and the closing phenylalanine or tryptophan. The D gene is left open where the match is weak. Not all rows give a size; the values are once, few, many and, for expanded clones, a class.

clone_size cdr3_length j_call d_call v_call cdr3_aa cdr3_nt
NA 13 TRBJ2-4 NA TRBV27 CASSGTGLNIQYF TGTGCCAGCAGCGGGACTGGATTAAACATTCAGTACTTC
NA 16 TRBJ2-1 TRBD2 TRBV4-1 CASSLRLAGGLDEQFF TGCGCCAGCAGCCTCAGACTAGCGGGAGGGCTCGATGAGCAGTTCTTC
NA 16 TRBJ2-3 TRBD2 TRBV28 CASSLRPAGNTDTQYF TGTGCCAGCAGTTTACGGCCAGCGGGGAACACAGATACGCAGTATTTT
few 13 TRBJ1-1 NA TRBV28 CASEHSGGTEAFF TGTGCCAGCGAACACTCCGGTGGCACTGAAGCTTTCTTT
NA 16 TRBJ2-3 TRBD2 TRBV28 CASSPGRAGSTDTQYF TGTGCCAGCAGCCCGGGGCGAGCGGGGAGCACAGATACGCAGTATTTT
NA 14 TRBJ2-7 TRBD1 TRBV19 CASRAGQGIYEQYF TGTGCCAGTAGGGCCGGACAGGGGATCTACGAGCAGTACTTC
NA 15 TRBJ2-7 NA TRBV14 CASSVHTGTSYEQYF TGTGCCAGCAGCGTACACACCGGGACAAGTTACGAGCAGTACTTC
few 13 TRBJ1-2 NA TRBV13 CASSPGLSYGYTF TGTGCCAGCAGCCCGGGGTTGAGCTATGGCTACACCTTC
NA 15 TRBJ2-1 NA TRBV28 CASSLLGLEVDEQFF TGTGCCAGCAGCCTCTTGGGGCTAGAGGTAGATGAGCAGTTCTTC
NA 12 TRBJ1-2 NA TRBV10-3 CAISDRGDGYTF TGTGCCATCAGTGATAGAGGTGATGGCTACACCTTC
few 10 TRBJ1-1 NA TRBV30 CAWSVATAFF TGTGCCTGGAGTGTAGCCACCGCTTTCTTT
NA 17 TRBJ2-1 NA TRBV7-3 CASSFSVGRSSYNEQFF TGTGCCAGCAGCTTCTCGGTGGGTCGGAGCTCCTACAATGAGCAGTTCTTC
NA 13 TRBJ2-1 NA TRBV27 CASTGRGINEQFF TGTGCCAGCACGGGGAGAGGGATCAATGAGCAGTTCTTC
NA 13 TRBJ2-3 NA TRBV30 CAWRGVFTDTQYF TGTGCCTGGAGGGGGGTCTTTACAGATACGCAGTATTTT
NA 14 TRBJ1-4 NA TRBV7-6 CASSEQGGGEKLFF TGTGCCAGCAGCGAACAGGGAGGGGGGGAAAAACTGTTTTTT
NA 13 TRBJ1-2 NA TRBV7-2 CASSVYGNYGYTF TGTGCCAGCAGCGTATACGGTAACTATGGCTACACCTTC
NA 15 TRBJ2-7 NA TRBV7-9 CASSSYLTASYEQYF TGTGCCAGCAGCTCATATCTGACAGCTTCCTACGAGCAGTACTTC
NA 15 TRBJ2-2 NA TRBV10-1 CASSEGEAGTGELFF TGCGCCAGCAGTGAGGGTGAAGCGGGCACCGGGGAGCTGTTTTTT
NA 14 TRBJ1-2 TRBD1 TRBV29-1 CSVESPGGDYGYTF TGCAGCGTTGAATCCCCAGGGGGGGACTATGGCTACACCTTC
NA 12 TRBJ1-1 NA TRBV28 CASSPRGSEAFF TGTGCCAGCAGTCCTCGGGGGTCTGAAGCTTTCTTT
NA 14 TRBJ2-5 NA TRBV27 CASSLLAGVETQYF TGTGCCAGCAGTTTATTAGCAGGGGTAGAGACCCAGTACTTC
NA 15 TRBJ1-3 NA TRBV7-9 CASSHGGDPGNTIYF TGTGCCAGCAGCCATGGGGGGGACCCTGGAAACACCATATATTTT
NA 16 TRBJ1-1 NA TRBV5-1 CASSLATLGFNTEAFF TGCGCCAGCAGCTTGGCAACTCTAGGGTTCAACACTGAAGCTTTCTTT
NA 13 TRBJ1-4 NA TRBV15 CATSSDRSEKLFF TGTGCCACCTCTTCGGACAGAAGCGAAAAACTGTTTTTT
NA 13 TRBJ2-7 NA TRBV7-8 CASSSLLADEQYF TGTGCCAGCAGCTCCCTTCTGGCCGACGAGCAGTACTTC
NA 15 TRBJ1-2 NA TRBV27 CASSPRGPRVDGYTF TGTGCCAGCAGTCCCCGAGGCCCCAGGGTGGATGGCTACACCTTC
NA 15 TRBJ2-7 TRBD1 TRBV7-9 CASSLAGGVAREQYF TGTGCCAGCAGCTTAGCAGGGGGCGTAGCGCGCGAGCAGTACTTC
NA 17 TRBJ2-1 TRBD1 TRBV7-6 CASSLGTGTGIYNEQFF TGTGCCAGCAGTTTGGGCACCGGGACAGGAATCTACAATGAGCAGTTCTTC
NA 15 TRBJ2-6 NA TRBV10-3 CAIRTVLSGANVLTF TGTGCCATCCGAACGGTTCTCTCTGGGGCCAACGTCCTGACTTTC
NA 13 TRBJ2-3 NA TRBV27 CASSFSRSGTQYF TGTGCCAGCAGTTTCTCTAGGAGTGGTACGCAGTATTTT
NA 22 TRBJ2-7 TRBD2 TRBV6-1 CASSEGRRGLDSFSGRAYEQYF TGTGCCAGCAGTGAAGGCCGACGGGGTTTGGACAGCTTCAGCGGGAGGGCCTACGAGCAGTACTTC
NA 16 TRBJ2-7 NA TRBV19 CASSPQRARSSYEQYF TGTGCCAGTAGTCCCCAGCGGGCGCGGAGCTCCTACGAGCAGTACTTC
NA 12 TRBJ1-2 NA TRBV5-6 CASSYRVYGYTF TGTGCCAGCAGCTACAGGGTTTATGGCTACACCTTC
NA 15 TRBJ1-1 NA TRBV10-3 CAISELLGHDTEAFF TGTGCCATCAGTGAGCTTCTGGGGCATGACACTGAAGCTTTCTTT
once 14 TRBJ1-1 NA TRBV5-6 CASSFRNSGTEAFF TGTGCCAGCAGCTTCCGGAACTCTGGAACTGAAGCTTTCTTT
NA 17 TRBJ2-2 TRBD2 TRBV5-1 CASSTPEAGIHTGELFF TGCGCCAGCAGCACCCCAGAAGCGGGAATCCACACCGGGGAGCTGTTTTTT
NA 14 TRBJ2-1 NA TRBV11-1 CASSIIEPYNEQFF TGTGCCAGCAGCATAATTGAACCCTACAATGAGCAGTTCTTC